This entry is about one T cell receptor (beta chain). No antigen is known for it. These data come from a study of T cells expressing NK-cell markers. Background on the study: The authors derived TCR beta repertoires from sorted CD3+CD56+NKG2C+, CD3+CD56+NKG2C- and CD3+CD56-NKG2C+ T cells. The authors sequenced eight donors, of whom seven were HCMV-seropositive and one was seronegative. Regarding the study as a whole: Unclear, still, was the HCMV specificity of the expanded NKG2C+ T cell clones.

UMIs were included in TCR beta cDNA generated by 5'RACE template switching. From its re-call of the 5' RACE reads, TCRdb lists each CDR3 protein once, without DNA. Across 200,000 to 300,000 distinct CDR3 sequences, the top ten clones capture 0.39% of the sample. The receptor was isolated from a man in his late teens or twenties in good health. The source material was blood T cells: a sorted CD56 or NKG2C T cell subset, CD4+ or CD8+ T cells, or bulk PBMC T cells (not recorded which).

CDR3 sequence reads: CSARDHLGGVRETQYF. V is TRBV20-1 and J is TRBJ2-5; TCRdb proposes TRBD1, but this gene call is untestable without DNA. CDR3 length: 16 residues. CDR1 and CDR2 (germline): DFQATT, SNEGSKA (reference sequence).